This is a list of T cell receptor beta chains from one sample in a study of shared clonotypes between healthy human individuals. The method was immunoSEQ multiplex PCR; TCRdb's version includes in-frame clones alone and lacks a portion of them. The sample has about 2 million clones, 85% to 95% seen once. The material sequenced was naive CD8+ T cells sorted from blood. The receptors shown here come from a young man in good health. Each CDR3 is given with its conserved first and last residue. Fields, in order: clone size, V gene, D gene, J gene, CDR3 protein, CDR3 DNA. A D gene is named only where the DNA matches it firmly. Size is stated for part of the rows, as once, few or many counts, or as a class when the clone is expanded.

NA,TRBV14,NA,TRBJ2-2,CASSPLPGQNTGELFF,TGTGCCAGCAGCCCTTTGCCAGGCCAGAACACCGGGGAGCTGTTTTTT
NA,TRBV4-1,TRBD2,TRBJ2-7,CASSLGLAGTYEQYF,TGCGCCAGCAGCCTGGGACTAGCGGGGACCTACGAGCAGTACTTC
NA,TRBV4-1,NA,TRBJ2-1,CASSQDEYNEQFF,TGCGCCAGCAGCCAAGATGAGTACAATGAGCAGTTCTTC
NA,TRBV4-3,NA,TRBJ2-2,CASSQDGAGEVIGELFF,TGCGCCAGCAGCCAAGATGGGGCAGGGGAAGTAATCGGGGAGCTGTTTTTT
once,TRBV11-2,NA,TRBJ2-7,CASSLDRRPYEQYF,TGTGCCAGCAGCTTAGATCGCCGGCCCTACGAGCAGTACTTC
NA,TRBV30,TRBD1,TRBJ1-1,CAWEIDRDTEAFF,TGTGCCTGGGAGATTGACAGGGACACTGAAGCTTTCTTT
NA,TRBV6-4,TRBD2,TRBJ2-3,CASSDSQREGTDTQYF,TGTGCCAGCAGTGACTCTCAGCGGGAGGGCACAGATACGCAGTATTTT
NA,TRBV27,NA,TRBJ1-1,CASSFLPRGGAEAFF,TGTGCCAGCAGTTTTCTCCCGCGGGGAGGGGCTGAAGCTTTCTTT
NA,TRBV14,TRBD1,TRBJ2-7,CASSQGYRGLLYEQYF,TGTGCCAGCAGCCAAGGATACAGGGGGCTTCTGTACGAGCAGTACTTC
NA,TRBV6-1,NA,TRBJ1-5,CASSVRTTSNQPQHF,TGTGCCAGCAGTGTGAGGACTACTAGCAATCAGCCCCAGCATTTT
NA,TRBV27,NA,TRBJ1-3,CASSPGTGNTIYF,TGTGCCAGCAGTCCCGGAACGGGAAACACCATATATTTT
NA,TRBV11-2,NA,TRBJ1-1,CASSLSWGSTEAFF,TGTGCCAGCAGCCTCTCGTGGGGGAGCACTGAAGCTTTCTTT
NA,TRBV10-3,NA,TRBJ2-7,CAISDAGAYEQYF,TGTGCCATCAGTGACGCAGGGGCCTACGAGCAGTACTTC
once,TRBV30,NA,TRBJ2-3,CAWSLASSTDTQYF,TGTGCCTGGAGTCTAGCTTCGAGCACAGATACGCAGTATTTT
NA,TRBV29-1,NA,TRBJ1-2,CSATGGGDYGYTF,TGCAGCGCCACGGGCGGGGGGGACTATGGCTACACCTTC
once,TRBV9,TRBD2,TRBJ2-7,CASSVLADNHYEQYF,TGTGCCAGCAGCGTACTAGCGGACAACCACTACGAGCAGTACTTC
NA,TRBV6-6,NA,TRBJ1-2,CASSYGPTDGYTF,TGTGCCAGCAGTTACGGCCCGACGGATGGCTACACCTTC
NA,TRBV27,NA,TRBJ2-7,CASSFGTTYEQYF,TGTGCCAGCAGTTTTGGGACCACCTACGAGCAGTACTTC
NA,TRBV19,NA,TRBJ1-1,CASSPDILNTEAFF,TGTGCCAGTAGTCCGGACATATTGAACACTGAAGCTTTCTTT
NA,TRBV10-1,NA,TRBJ1-2,CASSESWSYGYTF,TGCGCCAGCAGTGAGTCCTGGTCCTATGGCTACACCTTC
NA,TRBV27,NA,TRBJ2-7,CASSFSGSYPYEQYF,TGTGCCAGCAGTTTCTCCGGATCTTATCCCTACGAGCAGTACTTC
NA,TRBV7-2,TRBD2,TRBJ2-2,CASSPGLAALNTGELFF,TGTGCCAGCAGCCCGGGACTAGCGGCCCTCAACACCGGGGAGCTGTTTTTT
NA,TRBV5-1,TRBD1,TRBJ2-7,CASRFAGTGYYEQYF,TGCGCCAGCAGATTCGCAGGGACAGGATACTACGAGCAGTACTTC
NA,TRBV9,NA,TRBJ2-7,CASSVDPGPYEQYF,TGTGCCAGCAGCGTAGATCCAGGACCCTACGAGCAGTACTTC
NA,TRBV7-2,TRBD2,TRBJ2-1,CASSPGTSGIEQFF,TGTGCCAGCAGCCCCGGGACTAGCGGGATCGAGCAGTTCTTC
NA,TRBV20-1,NA,TRBJ1-1,CSASDGPEAFF,TGCAGTGCCTCCGACGGGCCTGAAGCTTTCTTT
NA,TRBV4-3,NA,TRBJ1-4,CASSQLTYSNEKLFF,TGCGCCAGCAGCCAATTAACTTACAGTAATGAAAAACTGTTTTTT
NA,TRBV15,NA,TRBJ2-7,CATSRGAGVGEQYF,TGTGCCACCAGCAGGGGGGCAGGGGTGGGCGAGCAGTACTTC
NA,TRBV27,NA,TRBJ2-7,CASSSGPSYEQYF,TGTGCCAGCAGTTCCGGGCCGTCCTACGAGCAGTACTTC
NA,TRBV6-1,NA,TRBJ1-2,CASGEGQLSLYGYTF,TGTGCCAGCGGGGAAGGACAGTTGTCCCTGTATGGCTACACCTTC
NA,TRBV11-2,TRBD1,TRBJ1-1,CASSLRTGDPNTEAFF,TGTGCCAGCAGCTTAAGAACAGGGGACCCGAACACTGAAGCTTTCTTT
NA,TRBV9,TRBD1,TRBJ1-2,CASSPTGTGEGYTF,TGTGCCAGCAGCCCTACCGGGACAGGGGAAGGCTACACCTTC
NA,TRBV5-1,TRBD1,TRBJ1-2,CASRNRGSNYGYTF,TGCGCCAGCAGGAACAGGGGATCTAACTATGGCTACACCTTC
NA,TRBV4-1,NA,TRBJ2-7,CASSQAADLSEQYF,TGCGCCAGCAGCCAAGCCGCCGACCTCTCCGAGCAGTACTTC
NA,TRBV6-5,TRBD1,TRBJ1-1,CASSITQGVGTEAFF,TGTGCCAGCAGTATTACCCAGGGGGTTGGCACTGAAGCTTTCTTT
NA,TRBV5-1,TRBD2,TRBJ2-1,CASSLIVAGDYNEQFF,TGCGCCAGCAGCTTGATAGTAGCGGGGGATTACAATGAGCAGTTCTTC
NA,TRBV9,TRBD2,TRBJ2-1,CASSGGGGTYNEQFF,TGTGCCAGCAGCGGCGGGGGTGGAACCTACAATGAGCAGTTCTTC
NA,TRBV6-4,NA,TRBJ1-1,CASSAGGRTEAFF,TGTGCCAGCAGTGCGGGGGGGCGGACTGAAGCTTTCTTT
NA,TRBV4-3,TRBD2,TRBJ2-2,CASSQVAGGLTGELFF,TGCGCCAGCAGCCAAGTAGCGGGAGGGTTAACCGGGGAGCTGTTTTTT
NA,TRBV6-5,NA,TRBJ2-7,CASSSSTVPYYEQYF,TGTGCCAGCAGTTCAAGCACAGTTCCCTACTACGAGCAGTACTTC
NA,TRBV27,NA,TRBJ1-5,CASSPGLLESPQPQHF,TGTGCCAGCAGTCCGGGACTCCTTGAATCCCCCCAGCCCCAGCATTTT
NA,TRBV23-1,NA,TRBJ1-1,CASNPDLYTEAFF,TGCGCCAGCAACCCCGATCTGTACACTGAAGCTTTCTTT
few,TRBV7-9,TRBD1,TRBJ1-2,CASARGGQGDGYTF,TGTGCCAGCGCGCGAGGAGGACAGGGGGATGGCTACACCTTC
NA,TRBV7-9,TRBD1,TRBJ1-2,CASSLVTGGDYGYTF,TGTGCCAGCAGCTTAGTAACAGGGGGCGACTATGGCTACACCTTC
NA,TRBV11-2,NA,TRBJ1-4,CASTQGGNEKLFF,TGTGCCAGCACACAGGGAGGTAATGAAAAACTGTTTTTT
few,TRBV2,NA,TRBJ2-7,CASGGREQYF,TGTGCCAGCGGTGGGAGGGAGCAGTACTTC
NA,TRBV6-6,TRBD2,TRBJ2-1,CASSYSREGNEQFF,TGTGCCAGCAGTTACTCCCGGGAGGGCAATGAGCAGTTCTTC
NA,TRBV5-4,NA,TRBJ2-1,CASSLLGDEQFF,TGTGCCAGCAGCTTGCTAGGGGATGAGCAGTTCTTC
NA,TRBV5-4,NA,TRBJ1-6,CASSPQIGVPLHF,TGTGCCAGCAGCCCCCAGATTGGGGTCCCCCTCCACTTT